The 5 T cell receptor beta chains below all came from one sample that was sequenced in a study of immune characterization of retroperitoneal liposarcoma. One entry per CDR3 protein results from TCRdb running MiXCR on the PCR reads. The repertoire has thousands of distinct CDR3 sequences, about 40% of them found once; the top ten carry 20% to 25%. The sequenced sample consisted of tumor tissue. All receptors derive from a male donor with retroperitoneal liposarcoma.

There are a few counts of this clonotype. J is TRBJ1-1 and V is TRBV12-3 or TRBV12-4; weak D call: TRBD1 (5 bases). V was pared by 9 bases and J by 4 bases, with 9 bases between. The CDR3 sequence is 11 residues long. Written as DNA, the CDR3 is TGTGCCAGTGCTCAGGGCACTGAAGCTTTCTTT. Amino acids: CASAQGTEAFF.

This clonotype was seen a handful of times. The J gene is TRBJ2-1, the V gene TRBV6-1; 12 positions match TRBD1. TRBJ2-7 explains the end of the DNA better; the J call may be wrong. Germline CDR1 and CDR2: MNHNS and SASEGT. The CDR3 is made up of 14 amino acids. The CDR3, as DNA: TGTGCCTCGCTCGGGACAGGGGGCGGGTACGAGCAGTACTTC. Protein sequence: CASLGTGGGYEQYF.

The chain carries TRBV6-1 and TRBJ2-3; TRBD1 might be the D (6 bases). This CDR3 has 13 amino acids. The germline CDR1 and CDR2 sequences are MNHNS and SASEGT. The ends were cut back, 5 bases at V and 3 bases at J, with 9 bases in the middle. The DNA for the CDR3 is TGTGCCAGCAGTATTGACAGGACAGATACGCAGTATTTT. Amino acid sequence: CASSIDRTDTQYF.

This clonotype has only a few counts. The chain's CDR3 is CASSFEFGTIGQETQYF. Here the CDR3 DNA reads TGCGCCAGCAGCTTCGAGTTTGGGACGATAGGGCAAGAGACCCAGTACTTC. The V and J genes are TRBV5-1 and TRBJ2-5; D may match TRBD1 or TRBD2 (5 bases each). V was trimmed by 2 bases and J by 2 bases, leaving 19 bases between them. The V gene's germline CDR1 is SGHRS and CDR2 YFSETQ. The CDR3 totals 17 residues.

This clonotype is large in the sample. The V gene is TRBV27, the J gene TRBJ2-3; TRBD2 matches at 10 bases. V was pared by 5 bases and J by 7 bases, with 15 bases of the junction left unmatched. CDR3 size: 17 residues. CDR1 and CDR2 from the germline V gene are MNHEY and SMNVEV (reference sequence). This chain's CDR3 is CASSTSWSSGSMYTQYF. The CDR3 nucleotides are TGTGCCAGCAGTACATCCTGGTCTAGCGGGAGTATGTATACGCAGTATTTT.